Below, 6 T cell receptor beta chains from the same sample are listed, as sequenced in a study of blood T cell repertoires in COVID-19. Libraries were prepared by immunoSEQ multiplex PCR; TCRdb keeps only in-frame clonotypes and omits some of them. The table has a few hundred thousand clones, 75% to 90% seen once. Material: peripheral blood. These receptors originate from a woman aged 55-70 years with acute or convalescent COVID-19.

The J gene is TRBJ1-1, the V gene TRBV11-3, with D maybe TRBD1 (5 bases). Trimming removed 4 bases from V and 5 bases from J, with 11 bases in between. CDR1 and CDR2 from the germline V gene are SGHNT and YENEEA. This CDR3 region has 13 residues. CDR3 sequence reads: CASSYSGGTEAFF. Written as DNA, the CDR3 is TGTGCCAGCAGCTACTCGGGGGGGACTGAAGCTTTCTTT.

V is TRBV7-2 and J is TRBJ2-1, with a tentative D call TRBD2 (6 bases). The CDR3 has 14 amino acids. Germline V gene lookup returns CDR1 SGHTA and CDR2 FQGNSA. V lost 0 bases and J lost 4, with 7 bases in between. The CDR3 bases are TGTGCCAGCAGCTTAGCCGGGACTTACAATGAGCAGTTCTTC. Its translation: CASSLAGTYNEQFF.

The CDR3 sequence: CASSQASGFGTEAFF. CDR3 in DNA: TGTGCCAGCAGCCAAGCGTCAGGATTTGGCACTGAAGCTTTCTTT. The chain is built from TRBV3-1 (or the pseudogene TRBV3-2) and TRBJ1-1; D is ambiguous. The V end was cut by 1 base, the J end by 4 bases, with 13 bases between. The germline V gene has CDR1 LGHDT and CDR2 YNNKEL (reference sequence). This CDR3 has 15 amino acids.

This clone appeared a few times. This chain connects TRBV5-4 to TRBJ1-4, with 8 bases aligning to TRBD1. The junction had 8 bases not matched to a gene; V was cut back by 3 bases and J by 10 bases. Germline V gene lookup returns CDR1 SGHNT and CDR2 YYREEE (reference sequence). The CDR3 length is 14 residues. The CDR3 bases are TGTGCCAGCAGCTCGTCCAGGGGGCGCGGAAAACTGTTTTTT. Protein sequence: CASSSSRGRGKLFF.

The DNA of the CDR3 is TGTGCCACCAAATCAGGGGTGAACACCGGGGAGCTGTTTTTT. It encodes CATKSGVNTGELFF. This chain links TRBV6-4 with TRBJ2-2; possibly TRBD1 for D (6 bases). The CDR3 consists of 14 residues. CDR1 and CDR2 from the germline V gene are MRHNA and SNTAGT. The ends were cut back, 10 bases at V and 1 base at J, with 13 bases in the middle.

This clone was recorded only once. V and J are TRBV15 and TRBJ1-2, with TRBD1 as a possible D gene (6 bases). Germline V lookup: CDR1 LNHNV, CDR2 YYDKDF (reference sequence). CDR3 length: 16 amino acids. Trimming took 0 bases from V and 4 from J, leaving 15 bases between them. This chain's CDR3 is CATSRDPLTGTYGYTF. The CDR3 DNA sequence: TGTGCCACCAGCAGAGATCCTTTAACAGGGACCTATGGCTACACCTTC.